This entry describes one T cell receptor (beta chain). The clone's antigen remains unknown. One base away there is no much larger clone; base qualities are not given. The entry originates in a study of T cell responses to AZD1222 COVID-19 vaccine (dated by TCRdb to 2020 to 2023). In the study overall: AZD1222 recipients with second doses at about 4 weeks or about 12 weeks were pooled, because spike-specific TCR depth and breadth did not differ between schedules. Trial participants were enrolled by age into subgroups of 18-55, 56-69 and 70-plus years, and roughly 150, 30 and 60 TCR-sequenced participants, respectively, were included in these subgroups. TCR sequencing covered some 240 trial participants: about 210 given two doses of AZD1222 and 26 given two doses of MenACWY control vaccine.

This specimen's time point label, interpreted: baseline before first vaccination. Samples from vaccinated people were obtained from the UK trials COV001 and COV002, which included a single-blind randomized controlled phase 2/3 trial of AZD1222 (ChAdOx1 nCoV-19) in healthy adults. For TCRbeta chain sequencing, PBMC samples were collected from trial participants at day 0 and at day 28 after the second dose. What the work shows at the level of the full study, not this receptor alone: The vaccine-associated CD4 TCRs covered the entire spike protein, and the dominant responses fell in regions 160-218 and 743-854. In the small 56-69-year group, the increase in depth fell short of significance, most likely because of low power. Spike-specific TCR breadth and depth rose significantly after two AZD1222 doses compared with day 0 and with MenACWY recipients. Because no day 14 peak-response samples were available, repertoires were characterized only after the peak T cell response. Epitopes outside the regions mutated in the B.1.351 and B.1.1.7 variants were reportedly recognized by nearly half of the unique spike-specific TCRs. Participants were mostly white British and included more females than males, and it was suggested by the authors that clonal diversity may have been underestimated. Only a handful of AZD1222 recipients were SARS-CoV-2 seropositive at baseline, limiting conclusions about previously exposed vaccinees.

The CDR3 covers 14 residues, taking in both the cysteine and the phenylalanine. The read is trimmed to its CDR3 DNA, 42 bases read in frame from base 1. V trim: 5 bases; J trim: 5 bases; unmatched bases: 3. CDR1 and CDR2, looked up from the germline V gene (reference sequence), are SEHNR and FQNEAQ. The CDR3 regions of human TCRbeta chains were subjected to immunosequencing. The original methods were these. TCRs in the repertoires were matched against a reference library of SARS-CoV-2-specific TCRs that had been generated with the MIRA antigen-specificity platform. Breadth meant the fraction of unique TCRs that were SARS-CoV-2-associated, whereas depth meant the fraction of total T cells that were SARS-CoV-2-associated. Using the MIRA data, each spike-specific TCR was assigned both to the spike region to which the TCR was reactive and to a CD4 or CD8 class. Log10-transformed breadth and depth values were compared by one-way ANOVA with Sidak's multiple comparisons tests. Held by TCRdb, this immuneACCESS table contains in-frame sequences only and omits some clones. Under half of the omission traces to an unresolved V gene where checked; the cause of the rest is unknown. That table gives V, J and clone size, and the DNA gave D and trimming. The sample table lists approximately 150,000 clones, more than 85% of them with a count of one. Roughly 2.3% of the sample goes to the ten largest clones.

Sample: peripheral blood, taken on day 0 of AZD1222 vaccination. The chain is made from TRBV7-9 and TRBJ1-4; 9 bases in between match TRBD1. The clonotype was recovered from an adult in good health. The encoded CDR3 is CASSKTGGNEKLFF. The sequence in DNA is TGTGCCAGCAGCAAGACAGGGGGGAATGAAAAACTGTTTTTT.